This TCR beta chain was recorded in a study of regulatory T cells in long-lasting Graves disease. CDR1 is ENHRY and CDR2 is SYGVKD in the germline V gene. The J segment lost 1 base and the V segment lost 6 bases, leaving 8 bases of the junction unmatched. CDR3 length equals 15 residues. CDR3-region Arm-PCR and iRepertoire HTBI primers produced the TCR beta libraries. One entry per CDR3 protein, called by TCRdb with MiXCR from the multiplex PCR reads. This sample has around 500,000 distinct CDR3 sequences, with around 16% found just once. Time point: newly diagnosed GD, antithyroid drugs for less than 3 months. PBMC RNA served as the TCR library source. The authors diagnosed Graves' disease using American Thyroid Association guidelines. These same records also appear under a second study, on T cells in Graves' hyperthyroidism and ophthalmopathy. That study reports: First-round RT-PCR of the TCR CDR3 relied on the HTBI primer set.

The rearrangement joins TRBV10-3 to TRBJ1-1; 7 positions agree with TRBD1. This specimen consisted of peripheral blood mononuclear cells (PBMCs), obtained at new diagnosis, from a patient treated with antithyroid drugs. This receptor was identified in a woman aged 35-60 years with Graves disease. As DNA, the CDR3 is TGTGCCATCAGCCCCCCCGGGACAGCGAACACTGAAGCTTTCTTT. This codes for CAISPPGTANTEAFF.